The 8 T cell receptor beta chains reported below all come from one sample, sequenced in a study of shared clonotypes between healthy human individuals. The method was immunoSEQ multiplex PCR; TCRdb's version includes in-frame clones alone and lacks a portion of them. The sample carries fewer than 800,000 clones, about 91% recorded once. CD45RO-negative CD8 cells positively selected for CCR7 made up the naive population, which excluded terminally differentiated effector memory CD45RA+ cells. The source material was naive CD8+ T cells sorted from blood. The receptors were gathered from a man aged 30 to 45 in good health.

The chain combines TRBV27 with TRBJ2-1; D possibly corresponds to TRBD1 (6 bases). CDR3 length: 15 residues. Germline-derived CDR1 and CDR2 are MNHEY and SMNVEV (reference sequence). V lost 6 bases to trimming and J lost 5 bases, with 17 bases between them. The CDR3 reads CASSQTPGQNNEQFF. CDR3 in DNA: TGTGCCAGCAGCCAGACGCCGGGACAAAACAATGAGCAGTTCTTC.

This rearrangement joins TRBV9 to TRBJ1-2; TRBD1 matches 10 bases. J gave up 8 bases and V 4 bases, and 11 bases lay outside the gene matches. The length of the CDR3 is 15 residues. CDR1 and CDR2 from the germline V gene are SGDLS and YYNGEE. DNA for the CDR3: TGTGCCAGCAGCTCCGCCACGGGACAGGGGAAAGGCTACACCTTC. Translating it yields CASSSATGQGKGYTF.

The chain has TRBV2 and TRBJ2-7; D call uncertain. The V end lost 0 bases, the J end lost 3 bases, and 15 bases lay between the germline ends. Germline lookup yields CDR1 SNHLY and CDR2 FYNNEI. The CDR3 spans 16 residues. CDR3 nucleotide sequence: TGTGCCAGCAGTGAAGCGCTTCGGAGAACCAACTACGAGCAGTACTTC. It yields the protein CASSEALRRTNYEQYF. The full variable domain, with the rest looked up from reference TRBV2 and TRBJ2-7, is EPEVTQTPSHQVTQMGQEVILRCVPISNHLYFYWYRQILGQKVEFLVSFYNNEISEKSEIFDDQFSVERPDGSNFTLKIRSTKLEDSAMYFCASSEALRRTNYEQYFGPGTRLTVT.

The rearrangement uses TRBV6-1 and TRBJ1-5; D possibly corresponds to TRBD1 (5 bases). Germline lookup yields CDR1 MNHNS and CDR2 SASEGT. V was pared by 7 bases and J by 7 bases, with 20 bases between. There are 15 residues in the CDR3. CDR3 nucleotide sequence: TGTGCCAGCACCCCTTGGGGGGGGGAGAACCAGCCCCAGCATTTT. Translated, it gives CASTPWGGENQPQHF.

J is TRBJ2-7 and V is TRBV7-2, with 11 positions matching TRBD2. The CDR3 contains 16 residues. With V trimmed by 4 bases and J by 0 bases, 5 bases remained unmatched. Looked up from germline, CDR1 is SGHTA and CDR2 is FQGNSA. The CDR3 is CASSSLAGGISYEQYF. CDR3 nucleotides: TGTGCCAGCAGCTCCTTAGCGGGAGGGATCTCCTACGAGCAGTACTTC.

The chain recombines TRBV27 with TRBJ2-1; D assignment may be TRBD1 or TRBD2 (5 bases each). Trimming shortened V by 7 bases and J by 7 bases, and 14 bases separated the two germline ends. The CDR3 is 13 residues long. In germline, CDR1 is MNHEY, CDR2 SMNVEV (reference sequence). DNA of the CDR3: TGTGCCAGCACCCCCGGGGACGGTAATGAGCAGTTCTTC. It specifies CASTPGDGNEQFF.

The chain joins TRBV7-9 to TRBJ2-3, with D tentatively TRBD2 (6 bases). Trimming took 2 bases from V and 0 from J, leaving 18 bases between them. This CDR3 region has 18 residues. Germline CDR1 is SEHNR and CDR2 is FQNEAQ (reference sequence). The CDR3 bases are TGTGCCAGCAGCTTAAAGATGCTAGCGTCAACTAGCACAGATACGCAGTATTTT. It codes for CASSLKMLASTSTDTQYF.

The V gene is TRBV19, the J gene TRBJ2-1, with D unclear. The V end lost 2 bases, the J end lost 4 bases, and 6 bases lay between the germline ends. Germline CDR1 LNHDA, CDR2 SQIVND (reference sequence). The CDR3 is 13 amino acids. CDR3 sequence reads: CASSIQIYNEQFF. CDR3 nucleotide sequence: TGTGCCAGTAGTATACAGATTTACAATGAGCAGTTCTTC.